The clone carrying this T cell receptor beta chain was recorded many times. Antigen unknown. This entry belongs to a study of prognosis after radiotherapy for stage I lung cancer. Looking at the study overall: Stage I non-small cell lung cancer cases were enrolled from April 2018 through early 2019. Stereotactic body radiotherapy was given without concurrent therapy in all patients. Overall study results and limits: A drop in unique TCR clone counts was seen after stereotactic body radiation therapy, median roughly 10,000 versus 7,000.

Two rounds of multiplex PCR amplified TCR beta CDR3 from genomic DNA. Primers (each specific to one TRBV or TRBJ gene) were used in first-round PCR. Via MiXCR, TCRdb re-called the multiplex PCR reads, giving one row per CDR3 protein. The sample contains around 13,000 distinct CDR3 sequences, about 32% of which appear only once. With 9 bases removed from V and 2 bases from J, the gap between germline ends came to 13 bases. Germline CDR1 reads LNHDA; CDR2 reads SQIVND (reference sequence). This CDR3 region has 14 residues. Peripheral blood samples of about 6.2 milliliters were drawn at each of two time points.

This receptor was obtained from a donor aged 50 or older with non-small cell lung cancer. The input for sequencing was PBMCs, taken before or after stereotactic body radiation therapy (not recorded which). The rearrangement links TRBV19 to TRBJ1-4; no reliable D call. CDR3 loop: CASRDGGTNEKLFF. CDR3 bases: TGTGCCAGCAGAGATGGTGGGACTAATGAAAAACTGTTTTTT.